The 18 T cell receptor beta chains reported below all come from one sample, sequenced in a study of chemoradiotherapy in HPV16-positive cancers. Sequenced by immunoSEQ multiplex PCR; TCRdb stores in-frame clones only, minus some. The data hold under 20,000 clones, with approximately 80% observed a single time. The specimen was blood, collected from a patient who underwent chemoradiotherapy. The receptors come from a human donor with HPV-associated anogenital cancer.

The rearrangement links TRBV28 to TRBJ2-7; 7 bases match TRBD1. Losses at the gene ends were 4 bases for V and 7 bases for J; bases not matched to a gene: 7. Germline lookup yields CDR1 MDHEN and CDR2 SYDVKM. The CDR3 has 13 amino acids. CDR3 loop: CASSSPADREQYF. For the CDR3, the DNA is TGTGCCAGCAGTTCGCCAGCGGACAGGGAGCAGTACTTC.

V usage is TRBV19 and J usage is TRBJ1-2; TRBD1 matches 10 bases. There are 16 residues in the CDR3. Per the germline V gene, CDR1 is LNHDA and CDR2 is SQIVND (reference sequence). The V gene end was trimmed by 6 bases and the J gene end by 4 bases; junction bases not matched to a gene: 11. The CDR3 sequence is CASSPTGGEGGYGYTF. CDR3 DNA: TGTGCCAGTAGCCCGACAGGGGGCGAGGGGGGCTATGGCTACACCTTC. Full variable domain (outside the CDR3, taken from reference TRBV19 and TRBJ1-2): DGGITQSPKYLFRKEGQNVTLSCEQNLNHDAMYWYRQDPGQGLRLIYYSQIVNDFQKGDIAEGYSVSREKKESFPLTVTSAQKNPTAFYLCASSPTGGEGGYGYTFGSGTRLTVV.

This chain connects TRBV28 to TRBJ1-1, with D perhaps TRBD1 (5 bases). CDR1 is MDHEN and CDR2 is SYDVKM in the germline V gene. The CDR3 sequence is 15 residues long. The V end lost 6 bases, the J end lost 0 bases, and 14 bases lay between the germline ends. The CDR3 sequence is CASSSPGLLNTEAFF. CDR3 DNA sequence: TGTGCCAGCAGCTCTCCGGGACTGCTGAACACTGAAGCTTTCTTT. Full variable domain (missing parts from reference TRBV28 and TRBJ1-1): DVKVTQSSRYLVKRTGEKVFLECVQDMDHENMFWYRQDPGLGLRLIYFSYDVKMKEKGDIPEGYSVSREKKERFSLILESASTNQTSMYLCASSSPGLLNTEAFFGQGTRLTVV.

This clone was observed a single time. One end of the junction is discordant with germline, which a read error may explain. The chain joins TRBV15 to TRBJ2-6; D is unclear. CDR3 length equals 13 residues. Germline values: CDR1 LNHNV, CDR2 YYDKDF (reference sequence). CDR3 region: CASRLSGANVLTF. CDR3 bases: TGTGCCTCCAGGTTGTCTGGGGCCAACGTCCTGACTTTC.

The chain uses TRBV19 and TRBJ1-1; 10 bases line up with TRBD1. After removal of 4 bases from V and 4 bases from J, the junction contained 12 bases not matched to a gene. The V gene's germline CDR1 is LNHDA and CDR2 SQIVND (reference sequence). This CDR3 has 17 amino acids. The DNA of the CDR3 is TGTGCCAGTAGTACGGGACAGGGGATGGAGTGGGGCACTGAAGCTTTCTTT. Translation gives CASSTGQGMEWGTEAFF. The whole variable domain, remainder taken from reference TRBV19 and TRBJ1-1, is DGGITQSPKYLFRKEGQNVTLSCEQNLNHDAMYWYRQDPGQGLRLIYYSQIVNDFQKGDIAEGYSVSREKKESFPLTVTSAQKNPTAFYLCASSTGQGMEWGTEAFFGQGTRLTVV.

V and J are TRBV11-2 and TRBJ1-1; TRBD1 matches at 8 bases. V dropped 5 bases and J dropped 0; count of bases not matched to a gene: 2. Looked up from germline, CDR1 is SGHAT and CDR2 is FQNNGV. The CDR3 extends over 14 amino acids. The CDR3 protein is CASSVDRVNTEAFF. In DNA form, the CDR3 reads TGTGCCAGCAGCGTGGACAGGGTGAACACTGAAGCTTTCTTT.

The chain uses TRBV15 and TRBJ1-2; D uncertain. CDR3 length: 14 residues. V shed 2 bases and J shed 8 bases, with 15 bases lying between them. Germline-derived CDR1 and CDR2 are LNHNV and YYDKDF (reference sequence). The CDR3 spells CATSRLDPSGGYTF. The CDR3 DNA is TGTGCCACCAGCAGATTGGATCCATCGGGCGGCTACACCTTC. Full variable domain (rest looked up from reference TRBV15 and TRBJ1-2): DAMVIQNPRYQVTQFGKPVTLSCSQTLNHNVMYWYQQKSSQAPKLLFHYYDKDFNNEADTPDNFQSRRPNTSFCFLDIRSPGLGDTAMYLCATSRLDPSGGYTFGSGTRLTVV.

This CDR3 reads CASSRGGGSNPSGNTIYF. The CDR3 DNA sequence: TGTGCCAGCAGCAGGGGAGGGGGGTCGAATCCCTCTGGAAACACCATATATTTT. The V and J genes are TRBV5-5 and TRBJ1-3; D perhaps matches TRBD1 (6 bases). The V gene lost 4 bases and the J gene lost 0 bases, with 20 bases spanning the gap. Germline V gene sequence: CDR1 SGHKS, CDR2 YYEKEE (reference sequence). This CDR3 is 18 amino acids long.

This chain uses TRBV15 with TRBJ1-2; 9 positions agree with TRBD1. CDR1 LNHNV and CDR2 YYDKDF come from the germline V gene (reference sequence). J gave up 4 bases and V 4 bases, and 10 bases lay outside the gene matches. The length of the CDR3 is 16 residues. The CDR3 reads CATSTQQGAQIYGYTF. The CDR3 region has the DNA TGTGCCACCAGCACCCAACAGGGGGCGCAAATCTATGGCTACACCTTC.

This sequence joins TRBV23-1 and TRBJ1-1; TRBD1 might be the D (5 bases). TRBV23-1 is an ORF; its function is uncertain. This CDR3 region has 17 residues. V dropped 1 base and J dropped 0 bases, with 15 bases sitting between them. CDR3 nucleotides: TGCGCCAGCAGTCAATTTCCCATGGGGGTAATGAACACTGAAGCTTTCTTT. It specifies CASSQFPMGVMNTEAFF.

The table lists this clone with a count of one. The V call is TRBV9, the J call TRBJ1-2, with 10 bases matching TRBD1. Germline CDR1 reads SGDLS; CDR2 reads YYNGEE. The V segment lost 0 bases and the J segment 3 bases; nucleotides outside the gene matches: 2. The CDR3 extends over 15 amino acids. In DNA, the CDR3 is TGTGCCAGCAGCGTAGGACAGGGGGCCCACTATGGCTACACCTTC. This translates into CASSVGQGAHYGYTF.

The V gene is TRBV5-1, the J gene TRBJ1-2; 9 bases are shared with TRBD1. This CDR3 has 15 amino acids. Trimming cost V 2 bases and J 4 bases; bases outside gene matches: 6. CDR1 is SGHRS, CDR2 YFSETQ, per germline. The CDR3 DNA follows: TGCGCCAGCAGCTTTGGGTCGGGACAGGGCTATGGCTACACCTTC. It specifies CASSFGSGQGYGYTF.

V usage is TRBV6-5 and J usage is TRBJ2-7, with D possibly being TRBD2 (5 bases). The CDR3 length is 13 residues. V was pared by 0 bases and J by 6 bases, with 9 bases between. Germline values: CDR1 MNHEY, CDR2 SVGAGI. The CDR3 nucleotides are TGTGCCAGCAGTTACTCTCGGGGTGGCGAGCAGTACTTC. Protein product: CASSYSRGGEQYF.

The J gene is TRBJ2-3, the V gene TRBV6-4; possibly TRBD2 for D (6 bases). V lost 4 bases and J lost 6, with 14 bases in between. Per germline, CDR1 MRHNA and CDR2 SNTAGT. The CDR3 length is 14 residues. CDR3 DNA sequence: TGTGCCAGCAGTGTCGAGACTAGATCGGATACGCAGTATTTT. Translated, it gives CASSVETRSDTQYF.

This chain joins TRBV4-3 and TRBJ2-1, with 7 positions matching TRBD2. CDR1 and CDR2 (germline): LGHNA, YSLEER. The CDR3 totals 16 residues. V trimming: 1 base; J trimming: 4 bases; junction bases outside the gene matches: 7. The CDR3 DNA is TGCGCCAGCAGCCAAGCGACGGGGGGAGAATACAATGAGCAGTTCTTC. Its translation is CASSQATGGEYNEQFF.

In its sample, this clone was seen once. CDR3 residues: CASSPGEAHGYTF. DNA for the CDR3: TGTGCCAGCAGCCCCGGGGAGGCGCATGGCTACACCTTC. The rearrangement uses TRBV7-9 and TRBJ1-2; no reliable D call. The germline V gene encodes CDR1 SEHNR and CDR2 FQNEAQ (reference sequence). The CDR3 has 13 amino acids. Between the trimmed V and J ends, which lost 5 bases and 6 bases, there was a span of 13 bases.

V is TRBV5-8 and J is TRBJ1-6, with D uncertain. Trimming left V 0 bases short and J 7 bases short, with 14 bases between. This CDR3 has 16 amino acids. Germline values: CDR1 SGHTS, CDR2 YDEGEE. CDR3 protein: CASSLEFWGYNSPLHF. The CDR3 DNA is TGTGCCAGCAGCTTGGAGTTTTGGGGTTACAATTCACCCCTCCACTTT.

This chain connects TRBV5-6 to TRBJ1-1, with D possibly TRBD1 on 6 matching bases. Germline values: CDR1 SGHDT, CDR2 YYEEEE. The CDR3 covers 13 residues. V was trimmed by 4 bases and J by 4 bases, leaving 11 bases between them. CDR3 DNA: TGTGCCAGCAGCCACGAGGACAGCACTGAAGCTTTCTTT. As protein: CASSHEDSTEAFF.